The subject of this entry is one T cell receptor beta chain. Its binding antigen is unknown. No per-base quality is available; no much larger clone lies one base away. The immunoSEQ Assay, a bias-controlled multiplex PCR, was used to amplify TCRbeta CDR3 regions from genomic DNA. The paper's data handling went like this. Nucleated cell counts per sample were estimated from amplification of reference gene primers within the assay. Sequence reads were collapsed and filtered to measure the absolute abundance of every unique TCRbeta CDR3 rearrangement. For each sample, productive Simpson clonality was calculated by taking the square root of Simpson's diversity index across productive rearrangements. What TCRdb holds here is the immuneACCESS table cut down to in-frame rearrangements. Part of the clones is not present; checked against another copy, under half of the missing clones reflect an unresolved V gene, and the others are unexplained. From that table come the V and J calls and clone size; the DNA was used to work out D and trimming. The sample yields 350,000 to 450,000 clones; roughly nine tenths were counted once. The ten largest clonotypes hold over 1% of the sample.

These data originate in a study of blood T cell repertoires in COVID-19 (dated by TCRdb to 2018 to 2020). Context from the whole study: Samples from collaborators originated in the United States, Italy and Spain and spanned both the acute and convalescent phases of COVID-19. The material from the prospective study consisted of cDNA or gDNA derived from T cells, B-cell-depleted T cells, or PBMCs. The dataset comprised deeply sampled blood TCRbeta repertoires from subjects exposed to, actively infected with, or recovered from COVID-19. The repertoires were released in a freely available public database intended as a resource for research on the immune response to SARS-CoV-2. Samples came from the ongoing ImmuneRACE study (first 160 participants) plus 1,254 subjects from 6 global collaborators. Nearly every sample came with metadata listing a de-identified subject ID, COVID-19 status, age in years and sex. Where available, HLA class I and class II types were obtained from metadata supplied by the sample provider rather than from assay-based typing. Paper-wide results and their limitations: Clinical and demographic metadata were provided uncurated, with the amount varying by source and participant.

The CDR3 contains 13 residues, cysteine and phenylalanine counted. The DNA shown is the 39-base CDR3, in frame from base 1. Trimming removed 0 bases from V and 5 bases from J, leaving 6 bases between the germline ends. Collaborating institutions collected whole blood in K2EDTA tubes following their own protocols. For TCRbeta analysis, collaborators shipped samples as frozen whole blood, isolated PBMCs, or DNA extracted from either of those sample types. Sequenced material: peripheral blood. This sequence uses TRBV12-3 or TRBV12-4 and TRBJ2-3; the D gene cannot be named for sure. The clonotype originates from a man aged 35 to 55 with acute or convalescent COVID-19. The CDR3 has the sequence CASSLATLDTQYF. The nucleotide sequence is given as TGTGCCAGCAGTTTAGCGACTCTAGATACGCAGTATTTT.